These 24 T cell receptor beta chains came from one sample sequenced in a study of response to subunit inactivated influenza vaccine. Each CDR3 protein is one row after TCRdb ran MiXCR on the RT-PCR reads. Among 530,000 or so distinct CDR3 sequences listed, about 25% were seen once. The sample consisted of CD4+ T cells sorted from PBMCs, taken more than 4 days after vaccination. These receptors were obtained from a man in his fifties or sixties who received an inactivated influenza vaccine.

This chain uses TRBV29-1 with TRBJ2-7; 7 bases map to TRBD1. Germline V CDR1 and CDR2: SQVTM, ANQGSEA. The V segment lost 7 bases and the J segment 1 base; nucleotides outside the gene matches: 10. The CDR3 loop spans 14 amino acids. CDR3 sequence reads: CSAGERTGSYEQYF. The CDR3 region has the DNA TGCAGCGCTGGGGAAAGGACAGGATCCTACGAGCAGTACTTC.

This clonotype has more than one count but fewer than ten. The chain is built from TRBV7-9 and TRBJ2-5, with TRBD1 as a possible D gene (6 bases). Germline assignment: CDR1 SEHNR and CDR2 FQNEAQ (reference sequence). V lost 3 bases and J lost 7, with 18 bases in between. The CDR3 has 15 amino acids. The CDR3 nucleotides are TGTGCCAGCAGCTTGGGGGCAGGGCCCGGTGGGACCCAGTACTTC. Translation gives CASSLGAGPGGTQYF. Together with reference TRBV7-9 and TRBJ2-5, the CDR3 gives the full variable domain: DTGVSQNPRHKITKRGQNVTFRCDPISEHNRLYWYRQTLGQGPEFLTYFQNEAQLEKSRLLSDRFSAERPKGSFSTLEIQRTEQGDSAMYLCASSLGAGPGGTQYFGPGTRLLVL.

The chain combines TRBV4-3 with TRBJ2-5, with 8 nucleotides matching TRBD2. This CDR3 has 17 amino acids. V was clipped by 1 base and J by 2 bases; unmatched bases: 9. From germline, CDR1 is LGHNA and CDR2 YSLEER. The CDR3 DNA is TGCGCCAGCAGCCAAGGTTTCCTACTAGCGGCTCAAGAGACCCAGTACTTC. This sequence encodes CASSQGFLLAAQETQYF.

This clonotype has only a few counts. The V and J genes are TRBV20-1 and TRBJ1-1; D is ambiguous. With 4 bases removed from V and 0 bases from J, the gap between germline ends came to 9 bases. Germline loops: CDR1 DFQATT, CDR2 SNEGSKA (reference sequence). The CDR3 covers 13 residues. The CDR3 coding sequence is TGCAGTGCTAAGTCGCCTATGAACACTGAAGCTTTCTTT. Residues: CSAKSPMNTEAFF.

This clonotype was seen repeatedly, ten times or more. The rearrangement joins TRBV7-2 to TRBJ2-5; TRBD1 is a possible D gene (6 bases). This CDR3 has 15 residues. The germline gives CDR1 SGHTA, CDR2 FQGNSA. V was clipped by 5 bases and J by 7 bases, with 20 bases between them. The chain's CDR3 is CASSPQGTGFSTQYF. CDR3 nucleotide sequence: TGTGCCAGCAGCCCGCAGGGGACGGGCTTTTCGACCCAGTACTTC.

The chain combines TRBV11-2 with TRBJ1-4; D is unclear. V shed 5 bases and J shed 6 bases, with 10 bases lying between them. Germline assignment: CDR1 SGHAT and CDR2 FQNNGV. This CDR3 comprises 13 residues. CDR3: CASSTRRDEKLFF. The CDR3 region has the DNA TGTGCCAGCAGCACCCGTCGTGATGAAAAACTGTTTTTT. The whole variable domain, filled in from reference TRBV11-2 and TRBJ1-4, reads EAGVAQSPRYKIIEKRQSVAFWCNPISGHATLYWYQQILGQGPKLLIQFQNNGVVDDSQLPKDRFSAERLKGVDSTLKIQPAKLEDSAVYLCASSTRRDEKLFFGSGTQLSVL.

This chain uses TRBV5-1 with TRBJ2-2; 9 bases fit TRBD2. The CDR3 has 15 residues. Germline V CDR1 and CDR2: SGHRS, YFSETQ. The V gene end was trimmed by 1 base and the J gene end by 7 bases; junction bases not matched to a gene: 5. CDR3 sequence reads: CASSLLAGDSGELFF. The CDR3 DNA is TGCGCCAGCAGCTTGTTAGCGGGAGACAGCGGGGAGCTGTTTTTT.

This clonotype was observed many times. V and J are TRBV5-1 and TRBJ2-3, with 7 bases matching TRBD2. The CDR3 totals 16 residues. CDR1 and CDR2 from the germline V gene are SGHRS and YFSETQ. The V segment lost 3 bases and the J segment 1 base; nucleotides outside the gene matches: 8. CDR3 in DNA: TGCGCCAGCAGCTCGGGGAGGGGAGGGGGCACAGATACGCAGTATTTT. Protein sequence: CASSSGRGGGTDTQYF. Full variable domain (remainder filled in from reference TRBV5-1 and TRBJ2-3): KAGVTQTPRYLIKTRGQQVTLSCSPISGHRSVSWYQQTPGQGLQFLFEYFSETQRNKGNFPGRFSGRQFSNSRSEMNVSTLELGDSALYLCASSSGRGGGTDTQYFGPGTRLTVL.

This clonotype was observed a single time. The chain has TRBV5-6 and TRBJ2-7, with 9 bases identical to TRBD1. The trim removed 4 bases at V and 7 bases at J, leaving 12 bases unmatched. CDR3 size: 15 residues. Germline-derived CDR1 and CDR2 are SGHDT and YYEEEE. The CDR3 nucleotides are TGTGCCAGCAGCCCTTCAGGGACAGGGATGTCAGAGCAGTACTTC. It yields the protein CASSPSGTGMSEQYF.

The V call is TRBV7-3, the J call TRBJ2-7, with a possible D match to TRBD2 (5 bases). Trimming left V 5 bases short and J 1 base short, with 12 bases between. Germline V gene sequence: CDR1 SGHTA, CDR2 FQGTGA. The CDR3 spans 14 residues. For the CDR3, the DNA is TGTGCCAGCAGCACAACCGGGATGTCCTACGAGCAGTACTTC. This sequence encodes CASSTTGMSYEQYF.

The CDR3 protein is CASSQVGLAGDASTDTQYF. The CDR3 region has the DNA TGTGCCAGCAGCCAAGTGGGACTAGCGGGAGATGCTAGCACAGATACGCAGTATTTT. This rearrangement joins TRBV7-3 to TRBJ2-3; TRBD2 matches 14 bases. Germline lookup yields CDR1 SGHTA and CDR2 FQGTGA. The CDR3 totals 19 residues. V dropped 5 bases and J dropped 0; count of bases not matched to a gene: 10.

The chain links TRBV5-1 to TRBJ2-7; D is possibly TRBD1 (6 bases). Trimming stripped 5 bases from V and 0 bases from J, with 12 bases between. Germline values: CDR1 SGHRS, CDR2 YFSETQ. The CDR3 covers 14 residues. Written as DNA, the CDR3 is TGCGCCAGCAGGAGGGGGACGGCCTCCTACGAGCAGTACTTC. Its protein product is CASRRGTASYEQYF.

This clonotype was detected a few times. Written as DNA, the CDR3 is TGTGCCATCAGGGACCTCCTTGGCGAGCCCCAGCATTTT. It yields the protein CAIRDLLGEPQHF. The chain uses TRBV10-3 and TRBJ1-5; D not resolved. V shed 6 bases and J shed 8 bases, with 14 bases lying between them. This CDR3 is 13 amino acids long. Germline V gene data show CDR1 as ENHRY and CDR2 as SYGVKD.

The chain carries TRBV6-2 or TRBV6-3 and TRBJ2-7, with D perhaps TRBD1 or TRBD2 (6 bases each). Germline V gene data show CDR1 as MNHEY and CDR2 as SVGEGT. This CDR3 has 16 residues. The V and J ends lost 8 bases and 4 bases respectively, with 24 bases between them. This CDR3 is CASSGGGLRGRYEQYF. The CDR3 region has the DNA TGTGCCAGCTCCGGAGGGGGTCTACGGGGGAGATACGAGCAGTACTTC.

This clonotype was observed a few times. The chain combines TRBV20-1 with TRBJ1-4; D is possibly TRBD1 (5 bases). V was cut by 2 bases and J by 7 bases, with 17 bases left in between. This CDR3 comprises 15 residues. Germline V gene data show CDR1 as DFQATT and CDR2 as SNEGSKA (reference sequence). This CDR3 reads CSARNYRGGVEKLFF. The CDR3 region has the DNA TGCAGTGCTAGAAATTATCGGGGAGGGGTTGAAAAACTGTTTTTT.

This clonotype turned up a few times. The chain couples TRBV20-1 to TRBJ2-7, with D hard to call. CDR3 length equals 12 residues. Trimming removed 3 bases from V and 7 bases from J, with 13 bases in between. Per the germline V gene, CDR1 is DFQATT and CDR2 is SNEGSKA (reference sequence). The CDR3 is CSASRSVMEQYF. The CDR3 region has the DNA TGCAGTGCTAGTCGATCAGTCATGGAGCAGTACTTC.

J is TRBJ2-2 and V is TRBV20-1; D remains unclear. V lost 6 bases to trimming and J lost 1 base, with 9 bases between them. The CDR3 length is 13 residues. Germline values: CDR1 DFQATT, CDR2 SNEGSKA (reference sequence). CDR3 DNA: TGCAGTGCCATACGAAGGAACACCGGGGAGCTGTTTTTT. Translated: CSAIRRNTGELFF.

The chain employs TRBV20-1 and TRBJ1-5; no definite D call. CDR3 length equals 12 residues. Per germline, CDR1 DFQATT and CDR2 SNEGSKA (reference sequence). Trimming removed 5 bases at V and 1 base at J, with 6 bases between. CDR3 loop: CSAVDSNQPQHF. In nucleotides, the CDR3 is TGCAGTGCTGTGGACAGCAATCAGCCCCAGCATTTT.

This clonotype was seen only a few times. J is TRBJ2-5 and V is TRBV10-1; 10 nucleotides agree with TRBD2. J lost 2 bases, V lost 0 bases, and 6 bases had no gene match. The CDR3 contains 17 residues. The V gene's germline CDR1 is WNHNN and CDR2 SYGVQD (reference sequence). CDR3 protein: CASSESRLAGDQETQYF. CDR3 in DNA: TGCGCCAGCAGTGAGTCCCGGCTAGCGGGGGATCAAGAGACCCAGTACTTC.

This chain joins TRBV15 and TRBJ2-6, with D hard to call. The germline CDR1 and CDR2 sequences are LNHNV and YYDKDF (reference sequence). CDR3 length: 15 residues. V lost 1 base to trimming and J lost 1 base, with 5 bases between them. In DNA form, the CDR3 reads TGTGCCACCAGCAGAGGTGGGTCTGGGGCCAACGTCCTGACTTTC. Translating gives CATSRGGSGANVLTF.

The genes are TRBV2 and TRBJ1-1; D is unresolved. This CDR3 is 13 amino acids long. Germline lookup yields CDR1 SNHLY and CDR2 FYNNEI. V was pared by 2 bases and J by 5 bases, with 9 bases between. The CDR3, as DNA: TGTGCCAGCAGTGAACCACAAGGGACTGAAGCTTTCTTT. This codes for CASSEPQGTEAFF. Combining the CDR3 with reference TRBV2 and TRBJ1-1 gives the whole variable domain EPEVTQTPSHQVTQMGQEVILRCVPISNHLYFYWYRQILGQKVEFLVSFYNNEISEKSEIFDDQFSVERPDGSNFTLKIRSTKLEDSAMYFCASSEPQGTEAFFGQGTRLTVV.

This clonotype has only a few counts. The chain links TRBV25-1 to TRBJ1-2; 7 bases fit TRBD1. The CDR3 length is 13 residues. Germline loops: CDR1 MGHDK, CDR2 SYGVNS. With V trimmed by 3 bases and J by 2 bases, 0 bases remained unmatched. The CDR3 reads CASSEGQNYGYTF. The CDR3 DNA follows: TGTGCCAGCAGTGAGGGACAGAACTATGGCTACACCTTC.

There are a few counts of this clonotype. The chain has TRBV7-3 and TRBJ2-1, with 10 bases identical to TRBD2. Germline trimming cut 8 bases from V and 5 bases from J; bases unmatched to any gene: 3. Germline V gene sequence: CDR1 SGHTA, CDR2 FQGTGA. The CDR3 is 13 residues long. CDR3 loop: CASSGLANNEQFF. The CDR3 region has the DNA TGTGCCAGCTCGGGACTAGCGAACAATGAGCAGTTCTTC.

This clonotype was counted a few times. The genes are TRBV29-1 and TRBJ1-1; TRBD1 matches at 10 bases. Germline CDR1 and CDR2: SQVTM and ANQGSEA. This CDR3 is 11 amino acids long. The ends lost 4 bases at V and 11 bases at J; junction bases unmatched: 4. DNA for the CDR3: TGCAGCGTTGCCCAGGGACAGGGGGCTTTCTTT. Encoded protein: CSVAQGQGAFF.